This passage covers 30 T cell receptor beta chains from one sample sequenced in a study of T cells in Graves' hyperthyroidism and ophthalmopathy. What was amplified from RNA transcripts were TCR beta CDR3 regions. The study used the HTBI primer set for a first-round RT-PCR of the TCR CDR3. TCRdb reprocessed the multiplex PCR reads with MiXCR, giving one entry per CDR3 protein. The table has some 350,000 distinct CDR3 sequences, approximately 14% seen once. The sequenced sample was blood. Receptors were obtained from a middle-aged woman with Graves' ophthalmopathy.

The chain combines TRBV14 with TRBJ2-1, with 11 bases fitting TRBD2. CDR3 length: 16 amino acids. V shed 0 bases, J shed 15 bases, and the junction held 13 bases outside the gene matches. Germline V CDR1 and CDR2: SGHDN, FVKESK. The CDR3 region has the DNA TGTGCCAGCAGCCAAGAAGTTCTAGGGGTAGCGGGGGGGGTGTTCTTC. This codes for CASSQEVLGVAGGVFF.

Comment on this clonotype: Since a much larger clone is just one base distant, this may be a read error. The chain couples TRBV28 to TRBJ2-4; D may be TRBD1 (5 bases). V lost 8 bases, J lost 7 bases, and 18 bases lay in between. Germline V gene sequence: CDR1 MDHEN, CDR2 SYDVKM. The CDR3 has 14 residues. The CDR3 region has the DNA TGTGCCAGCGGCTCAAGGTCGGCAGGGAACATTCAGTACTTC. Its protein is CASGSRSAGNIQYF.

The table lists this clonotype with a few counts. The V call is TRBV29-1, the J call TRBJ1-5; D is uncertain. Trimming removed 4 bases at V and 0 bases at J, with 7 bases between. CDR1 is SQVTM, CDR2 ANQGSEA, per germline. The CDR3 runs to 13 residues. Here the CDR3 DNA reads TGCAGCGTTGTTTGGAATAGCAATCAGCCCCAGCATTTT. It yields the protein CSVVWNSNQPQHF.

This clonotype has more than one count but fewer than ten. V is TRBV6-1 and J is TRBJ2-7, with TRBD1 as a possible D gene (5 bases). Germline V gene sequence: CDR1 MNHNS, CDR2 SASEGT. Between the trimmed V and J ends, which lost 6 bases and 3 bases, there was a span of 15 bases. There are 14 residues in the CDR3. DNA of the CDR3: TGTGCCAGCAGGCCTACAGGCGCCAGCTACGAGCAGTACTTC. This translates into CASRPTGASYEQYF.

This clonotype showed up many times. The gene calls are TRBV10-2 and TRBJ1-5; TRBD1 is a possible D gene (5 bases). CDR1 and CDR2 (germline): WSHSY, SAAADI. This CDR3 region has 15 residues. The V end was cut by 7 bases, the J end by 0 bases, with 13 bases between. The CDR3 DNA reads TGCGCCAGCACCAGGGACGGGGATAGCAATCAGCCCCAGCATTTT. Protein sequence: CASTRDGDSNQPQHF.

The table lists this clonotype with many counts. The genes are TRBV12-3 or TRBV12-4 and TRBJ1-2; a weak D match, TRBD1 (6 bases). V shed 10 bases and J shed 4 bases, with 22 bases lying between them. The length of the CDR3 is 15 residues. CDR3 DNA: TGTGCCATCGGGGGCTCCGCCCAGGGCTCCTATGGCTACACCTTC. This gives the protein CAIGGSAQGSYGYTF.

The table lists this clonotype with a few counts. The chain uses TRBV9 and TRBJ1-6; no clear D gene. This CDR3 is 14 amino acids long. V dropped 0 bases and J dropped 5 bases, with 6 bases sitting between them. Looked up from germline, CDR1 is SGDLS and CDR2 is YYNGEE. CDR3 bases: TGTGCCAGCAGCGTAGCTGGGAATAATTCACCCCTCCACTTT. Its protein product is CASSVAGNNSPLHF. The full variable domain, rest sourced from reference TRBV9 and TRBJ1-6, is DSGVTQTPKHLITATGQRVTLRCSPRSGDLSVYWYQQSLDQGLQFLIQYYNGEERAKGNILERFSAQQFPDLHSELNLSSLELGDSALYFCASSVAGNNSPLHFGNGTRLTVT.

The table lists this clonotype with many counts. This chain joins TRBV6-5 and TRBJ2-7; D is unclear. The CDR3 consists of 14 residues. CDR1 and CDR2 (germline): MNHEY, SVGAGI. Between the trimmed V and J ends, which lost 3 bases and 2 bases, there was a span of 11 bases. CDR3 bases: TGTGCCAGCAGTTATACCGGGTCAACCTACGAGCAGTACTTC. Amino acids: CASSYTGSTYEQYF.

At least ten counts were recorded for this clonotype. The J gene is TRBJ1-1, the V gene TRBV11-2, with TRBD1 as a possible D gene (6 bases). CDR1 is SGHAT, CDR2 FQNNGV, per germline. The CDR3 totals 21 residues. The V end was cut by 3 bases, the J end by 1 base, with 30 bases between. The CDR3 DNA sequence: TGTGCCAGCAGCTTTGGAGAGGACAGAATGCGATACGGGACCGCGAACACTGAAGCTTTCTTT. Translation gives CASSFGEDRMRYGTANTEAFF.

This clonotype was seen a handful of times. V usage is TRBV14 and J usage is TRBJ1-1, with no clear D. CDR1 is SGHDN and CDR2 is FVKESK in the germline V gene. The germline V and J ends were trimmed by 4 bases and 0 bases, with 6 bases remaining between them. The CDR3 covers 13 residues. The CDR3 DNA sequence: TGTGCCAGCAGCCGTAATATGAACACTGAAGCTTTCTTT. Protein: CASSRNMNTEAFF.

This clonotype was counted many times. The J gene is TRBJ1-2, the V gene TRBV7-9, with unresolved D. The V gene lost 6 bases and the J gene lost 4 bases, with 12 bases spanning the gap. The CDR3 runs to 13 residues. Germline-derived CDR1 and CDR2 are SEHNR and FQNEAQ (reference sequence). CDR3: CASSLPGGYGYTF. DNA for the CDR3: TGTGCCAGCAGTTTACCAGGAGGCTATGGCTACACCTTC.

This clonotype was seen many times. CDR3: CSAISGGVETQYF. Here the CDR3 DNA reads TGCAGTGCTATCTCCGGGGGGGTAGAGACCCAGTACTTC. The V and J genes are TRBV20-1 and TRBJ2-5, with 8 bases that match TRBD2. The germline V gene encodes CDR1 DFQATT and CDR2 SNEGSKA (reference sequence). The trim removed 4 bases at V and 4 bases at J, leaving 5 bases unmatched. CDR3 size: 13 residues.

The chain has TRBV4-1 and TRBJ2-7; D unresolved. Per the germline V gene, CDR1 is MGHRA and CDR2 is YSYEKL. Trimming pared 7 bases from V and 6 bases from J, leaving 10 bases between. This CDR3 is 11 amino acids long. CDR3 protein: CASMKGSEQYF. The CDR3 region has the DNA TGCGCCAGCATGAAGGGTTCCGAGCAGTACTTC.

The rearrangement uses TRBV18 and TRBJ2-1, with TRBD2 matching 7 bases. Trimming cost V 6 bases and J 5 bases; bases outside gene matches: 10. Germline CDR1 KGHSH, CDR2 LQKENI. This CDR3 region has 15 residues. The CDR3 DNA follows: TGTGCCAGCTCCTGGGGCGGGAGTGAGAACAATGAGCAGTTCTTC. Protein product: CASSWGGSENNEQFF.

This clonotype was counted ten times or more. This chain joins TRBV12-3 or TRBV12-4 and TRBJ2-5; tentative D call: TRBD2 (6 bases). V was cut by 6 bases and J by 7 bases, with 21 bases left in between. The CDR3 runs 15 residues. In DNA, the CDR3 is TGTGCCAGCAGGGAAGGGAGGACCCTGACGGCGACCCAGTACTTC. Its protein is CASREGRTLTATQYF.

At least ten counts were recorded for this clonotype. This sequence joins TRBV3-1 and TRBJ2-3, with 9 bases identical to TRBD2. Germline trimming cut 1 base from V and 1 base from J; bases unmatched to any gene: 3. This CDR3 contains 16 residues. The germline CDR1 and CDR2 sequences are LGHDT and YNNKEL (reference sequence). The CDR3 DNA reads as TGTGCCAGCAGCCAAGTTGCGGGAGGGGGCACAGATACGCAGTATTTT. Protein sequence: CASSQVAGGGTDTQYF.

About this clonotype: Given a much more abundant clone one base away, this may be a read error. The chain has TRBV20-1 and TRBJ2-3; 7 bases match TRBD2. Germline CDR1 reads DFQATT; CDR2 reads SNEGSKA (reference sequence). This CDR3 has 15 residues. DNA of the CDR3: TGCAGTGCTGGAGATCCCTCGGGGGGACCAGATACGCAGTATTTT. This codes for CSAGDPSGGPDTQYF.

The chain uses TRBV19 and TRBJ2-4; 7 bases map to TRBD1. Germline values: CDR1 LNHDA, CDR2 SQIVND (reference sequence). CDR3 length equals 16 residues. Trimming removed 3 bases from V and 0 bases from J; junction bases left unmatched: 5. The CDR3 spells CASSIDRASAKNIQYF. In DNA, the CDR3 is TGTGCCAGTAGTATTGACAGGGCCTCAGCCAAAAACATTCAGTACTTC.

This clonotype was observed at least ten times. The CDR3 here is CATSRGGGGAYEQFF. Here the CDR3 DNA reads TGTGCCACCAGCAGAGGCGGCGGGGGGGCGTATGAGCAGTTCTTC. The gene calls are TRBV15 and TRBJ2-1; TRBD2 matches at 9 bases. The CDR3 runs 15 residues. Germline loops: CDR1 LNHNV, CDR2 YYDKDF (reference sequence). V was pared by 1 base and J by 8 bases, with 6 bases of the junction left unmatched.

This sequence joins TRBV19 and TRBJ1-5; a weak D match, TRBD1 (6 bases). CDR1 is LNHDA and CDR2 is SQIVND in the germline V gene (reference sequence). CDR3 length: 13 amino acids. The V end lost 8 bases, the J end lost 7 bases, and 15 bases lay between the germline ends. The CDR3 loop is CASGWAGVQPQHF. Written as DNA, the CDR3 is TGTGCCAGTGGATGGGCAGGGGTACAGCCCCAGCATTTT. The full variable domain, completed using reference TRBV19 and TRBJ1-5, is DGGITQSPKYLFRKEGQNVTLSCEQNLNHDAMYWYRQDPGQGLRLIYYSQIVNDFQKGDIAEGYSVSREKKESFPLTVTSAQKNPTAFYLCASGWAGVQPQHFGDGTRLSIL.

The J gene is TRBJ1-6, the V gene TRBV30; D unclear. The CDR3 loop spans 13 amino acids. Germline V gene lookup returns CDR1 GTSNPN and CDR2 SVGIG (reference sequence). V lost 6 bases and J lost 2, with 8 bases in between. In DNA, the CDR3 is TGTGCCTGCGTCGGCCCCTATAATTCACCCCTCCACTTT. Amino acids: CACVGPYNSPLHF.

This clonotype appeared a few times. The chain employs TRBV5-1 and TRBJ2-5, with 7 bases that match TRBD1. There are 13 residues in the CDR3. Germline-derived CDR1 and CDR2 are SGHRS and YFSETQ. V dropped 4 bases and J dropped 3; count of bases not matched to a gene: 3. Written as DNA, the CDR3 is TGCGCCAGCAGCCAAGGGACAGAAGAGACCCAGTACTTC. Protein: CASSQGTEETQYF.

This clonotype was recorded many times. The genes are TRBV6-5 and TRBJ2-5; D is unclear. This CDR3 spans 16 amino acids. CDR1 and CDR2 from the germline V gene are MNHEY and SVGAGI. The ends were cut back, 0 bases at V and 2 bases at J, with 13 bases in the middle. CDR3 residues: CASSYSTSSVQETQYF. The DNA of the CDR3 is TGTGCCAGCAGTTACTCGACGTCTTCGGTACAAGAGACCCAGTACTTC.

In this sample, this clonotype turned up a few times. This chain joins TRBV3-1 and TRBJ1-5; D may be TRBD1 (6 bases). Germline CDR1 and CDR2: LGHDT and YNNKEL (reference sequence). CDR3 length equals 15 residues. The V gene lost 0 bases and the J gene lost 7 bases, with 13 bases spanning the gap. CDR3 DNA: TGTGCCAGCAGCCAAGATTTCGGGGGCGGGCAGCCCCAGCATTTT. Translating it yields CASSQDFGGGQPQHF.

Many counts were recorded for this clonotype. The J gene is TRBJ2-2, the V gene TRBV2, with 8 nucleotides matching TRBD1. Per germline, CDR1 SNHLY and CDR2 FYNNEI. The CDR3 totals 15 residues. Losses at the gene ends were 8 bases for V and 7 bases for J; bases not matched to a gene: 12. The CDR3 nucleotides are TGTGCCAGCCGGGACAGGCTATTACTGAGCGGGGAGCTGTTTTTT. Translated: CASRDRLLLSGELFF.

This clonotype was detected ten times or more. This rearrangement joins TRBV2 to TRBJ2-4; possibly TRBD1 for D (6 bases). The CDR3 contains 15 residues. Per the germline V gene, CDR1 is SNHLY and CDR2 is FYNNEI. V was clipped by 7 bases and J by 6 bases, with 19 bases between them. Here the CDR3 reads CASTKQGGEGNIQYF. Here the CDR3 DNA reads TGTGCCAGCACCAAACAGGGCGGCGAAGGAAACATTCAGTACTTC.

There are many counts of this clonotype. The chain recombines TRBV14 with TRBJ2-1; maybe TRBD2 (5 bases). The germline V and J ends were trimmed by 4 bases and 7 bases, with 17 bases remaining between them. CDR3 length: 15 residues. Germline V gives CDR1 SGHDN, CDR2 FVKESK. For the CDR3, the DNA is TGTGCCAGCAGCCTAAACTTGGGAGTTGGGAATGAGCAGTTCTTC. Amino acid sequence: CASSLNLGVGNEQFF.

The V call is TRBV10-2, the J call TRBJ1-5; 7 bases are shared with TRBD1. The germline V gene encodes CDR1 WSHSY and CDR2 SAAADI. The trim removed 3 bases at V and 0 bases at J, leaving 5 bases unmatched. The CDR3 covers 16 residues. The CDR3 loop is CASSDSTGFSNQPQHF. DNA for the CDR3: TGCGCCAGCAGTGACTCGACAGGGTTTAGCAATCAGCCCCAGCATTTT.

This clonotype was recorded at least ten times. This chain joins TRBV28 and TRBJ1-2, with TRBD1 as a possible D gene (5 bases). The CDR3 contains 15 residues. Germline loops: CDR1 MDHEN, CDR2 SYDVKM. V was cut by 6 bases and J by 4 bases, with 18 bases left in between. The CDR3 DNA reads TGTGCCAGCAGCCAGCCGGGGCGCAGGTTCTATGGCTACACCTTC. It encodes CASSQPGRRFYGYTF.

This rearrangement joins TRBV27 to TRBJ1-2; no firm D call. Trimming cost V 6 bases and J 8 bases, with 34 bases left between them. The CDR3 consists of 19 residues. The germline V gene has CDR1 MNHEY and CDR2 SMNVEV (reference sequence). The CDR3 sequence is CASRQRYQLTMVTRGGYTF. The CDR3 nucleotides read TGTGCCAGCAGACAGCGGTACCAACTAACTATGGTTACCCGTGGAGGCTACACCTTC.